This TCR beta chain comes out of a study of T cell repertoires in cytomegalovirus infection. For the study at large: Recently identified HLA-C-restricted CMV epitopes and well-studied HLA-B-restricted CMV epitopes were used by the study. From public TCR beta signatures came an indication of both CMV infection and matching HLA type.

Study observations and caveats: Cumulative public TCR beta family frequency identified CMV carriers with the relevant HLA. Dominant in the ex vivo response were TCR beta clonotypes restricted by HLA-C and specific for CMV.

V lost 3 bases and J 2 bases, leaving 12 bases between the germline ends. The CDR3 consists of 15 residues. CDR1 SEHNR and CDR2 FQNEAQ come from the germline V gene (reference sequence). TCRdb reprocessed the reads with MiXCR, giving one entry per CDR3 protein. Among some 920,000 distinct CDR3 sequences, 25% to 40% were seen once, and the ten largest hold around 15%. Concerning this clonotype itself: Antigen specificity is unknown.

The V gene is TRBV7-9, the J gene TRBJ2-3; D may be TRBD2 (6 bases). The sequences come from cultured CD8+ T cells from PBMCs, collected from culture after CMV antigen stimulation. The origin of this receptor is a human donor in good health (CMV status not recorded). Some clones in this sample may be carry-over from other donors' samples. CDR3 DNA: TGTGCCAGCAGCTTCAACGGGGGAACCACAGATACGCAGTATTTT. It translates to CASSFNGGTTDTQYF.